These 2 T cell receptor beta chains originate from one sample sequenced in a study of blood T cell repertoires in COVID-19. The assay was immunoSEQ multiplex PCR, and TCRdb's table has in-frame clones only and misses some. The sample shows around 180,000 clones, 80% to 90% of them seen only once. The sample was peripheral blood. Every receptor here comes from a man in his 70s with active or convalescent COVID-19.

Here the CDR3 reads CASIAGGRNEQFF. For the CDR3, the DNA is TGTGCCAGCATCGCAGGGGGACGGAATGAGCAGTTCTTC. V gene TRBV6-5 combines with J gene TRBJ2-1; 7 positions agree with TRBD1. The CDR3 runs to 13 residues. With V trimmed by 7 bases and J by 7 bases, 7 bases remained unmatched. Germline values: CDR1 MNHEY, CDR2 SVGAGI.

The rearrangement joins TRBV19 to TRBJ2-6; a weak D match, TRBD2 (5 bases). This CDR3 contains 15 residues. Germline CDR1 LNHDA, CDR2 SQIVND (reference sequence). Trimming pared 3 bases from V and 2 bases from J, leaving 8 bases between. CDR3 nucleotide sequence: TGTGCCAGTAGTATTCGGGAACCTGGGGCCAACGTCCTGACTTTC. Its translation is CASSIREPGANVLTF.